These 31 T cell receptor beta chains share one sample of origin, sequenced in a study of T cell repertoires in cytomegalovirus infection. The antigens of these receptors remain unknown. One entry per CDR3 protein, called by TCRdb with MiXCR from the reads. This table has 90,000 to 120,000 distinct CDR3 sequences, 35% to 50% appearing once. The sequences come from CD8+ T cells from cultured PBMCs, collected from culture after CMV antigen stimulation. These receptors all come from a human donor in good health (CMV status not recorded). Some clones in this sample may be carry-over from other donors' samples.

V gene TRBV6-6 combines with J gene TRBJ1-2; D not certain. Germline CDR1 MNHNY, CDR2 SVGAGI (reference sequence). V gave up 0 bases and J gave up 4 bases, with 3 bases separating them. This CDR3 is 12 amino acids long. CDR3 sequence (DNA): TGTGCCAGCAGTTACTCGCCCTATGGCTACACCTTC. Its translation: CASSYSPYGYTF.

The CDR3 sequence: CASSWVGGRNTEAFF. The CDR3 nucleotides are TGTGCCAGCAGCTGGGTTGGTGGGAGGAACACTGAAGCTTTCTTT. The rearrangement uses TRBV5-6 and TRBJ1-1; D remains ambiguous. The V gene's germline CDR1 is SGHDT and CDR2 YYEEEE. The CDR3 has 15 amino acids. The V end was cut by 3 bases, the J end by 1 base, with 13 bases between. Full variable domain (outside the CDR3, taken from reference TRBV5-6 and TRBJ1-1): DAGVTQSPTHLIKTRGQQVTLRCSPKSGHDTVSWYQQALGQGPQFIFQYYEEEERQRGNFPDRFSGHQFPNYSSELNVNALLLGDSALYLCASSWVGGRNTEAFFGQGTRLTVV.

The rearrangement links TRBV27 to TRBJ2-3; 8 bases match TRBD2. Trimming removed 3 bases from V and 0 bases from J; junction bases left unmatched: 5. The CDR3 consists of 16 residues. Germline-derived CDR1 and CDR2 are MNHEY and SMNVEV (reference sequence). CDR3 sequence (DNA): TGTGCCAGCAGTTTGTACATAGCGGGGAGCACAGATACGCAGTATTTT. Protein: CASSLYIAGSTDTQYF.

This clonotype was picked up a small number of times. V gene TRBV6-5 combines with J gene TRBJ2-7, with 10 bases identical to TRBD2. The CDR3 covers 16 residues. Germline assignment: CDR1 MNHEY and CDR2 SVGAGI. Trimming cost V 0 bases and J 3 bases; bases outside gene matches: 5. CDR3 in DNA: TGTGCCAGCAGTTACTCTACTAGCGGGGTGAACTACGAGCAGTACTTC. Its translation is CASSYSTSGVNYEQYF.

This clonotype was counted a few times. V and J are TRBV27 and TRBJ1-6; weak D call: TRBD1 (6 bases). V was trimmed by 5 bases and J by 19 bases, leaving 24 bases between them. Germline values: CDR1 MNHEY, CDR2 SMNVEV (reference sequence). The CDR3 has 14 residues. CDR3 sequence: CASSPGTSRGTLHF. The CDR3 nucleotides are TGTGCCAGCAGTCCGGGGACATCCCGCGGGACGTTGCACTTT.

This clonotype showed up many times. The chain is built from TRBV5-1 and TRBJ1-2, with D uncertain. Germline assignment: CDR1 SGHRS and CDR2 YFSETQ. The length of the CDR3 is 13 residues. V was pared by 4 bases and J by 4 bases, with 11 bases between. CDR3 DNA sequence: TGCGCCAGCAGCCAGGACGGGAGCTATGGCTACACCTTC. Protein: CASSQDGSYGYTF.

This clonotype was counted many times. The genes are TRBV2 and TRBJ2-5, with D maybe TRBD2 (6 bases). This CDR3 region has 19 residues. Trimming removed 7 bases from V and 5 bases from J, with 32 bases in between. Germline V gene sequence: CDR1 SNHLY, CDR2 FYNNEI. The CDR3 reads CASKFSAGTGFFRVETQYF. The CDR3 DNA is TGTGCCAGCAAATTCTCCGCTGGGACTGGCTTTTTCAGGGTGGAGACCCAGTACTTC. The full variable domain, in which reference TRBV2 and TRBJ2-5 provide the parts outside the CDR3, is EPEVTQTPSHQVTQMGQEVILRCVPISNHLYFYWYRQILGQKVEFLVSFYNNEISEKSEIFDDQFSVERPDGSNFTLKIRSTKLEDSAMYFCASKFSAGTGFFRVETQYFGPGTRLLVL.

This clonotype was detected a few times. This sequence joins TRBV6-4 and TRBJ2-4, with 7 bases matching TRBD2. V lost 0 bases and J lost 0; bases outside the gene matches: 17. Germline V lookup: CDR1 MRHNA, CDR2 SNTAGT. This CDR3 comprises 21 residues. CDR3 amino acids: CASSDSVKRITSAIAKNIQYF. The CDR3 DNA is TGTGCCAGCAGTGACTCCGTAAAACGCATTACTAGCGCGATAGCCAAAAACATTCAGTACTTC.

The J gene is TRBJ2-2, the V gene TRBV4-1; weak D call: TRBD1 (6 bases). CDR3 length: 16 amino acids. Germline V lookup: CDR1 MGHRA, CDR2 YSYEKL. V lost 4 bases and J lost 1, with 13 bases in between. The CDR3 sequence is CASSLDEDRNTGELFF. CDR3 DNA: TGCGCCAGCAGCCTAGATGAGGACAGGAACACCGGGGAGCTGTTTTTT.

This clonotype showed up just a few times. The V gene is TRBV6-5, the J gene TRBJ1-1; perhaps TRBD1 as D (5 bases). Trimming cost V 1 base and J 2 bases, with 17 bases left between them. The germline V gene has CDR1 MNHEY and CDR2 SVGAGI. The CDR3 runs 17 residues. CDR3 loop: CASSYWGSGLKNTEAFF. Here the CDR3 DNA reads TGTGCCAGCAGTTACTGGGGGAGCGGCCTGAAAAACACTGAAGCTTTCTTT.

V and J are TRBV7-1 and TRBJ1-6; D is unresolved. TRBV7-1 is assigned to the ORF class and has an uncertain function. Trimming took off 5 bases at V and 8 bases at J, with 16 bases between the two ends. This CDR3 region has 15 residues. CDR3: CASSPSRGTDSPLHF. The CDR3, as DNA: TGTGCCAGCAGCCCCAGCCGGGGTACGGATTCACCCCTCCACTTT.

V is TRBV7-8 and J is TRBJ1-5; D is possibly TRBD1 (6 bases). This CDR3 spans 15 amino acids. Germline loops: CDR1 SGHVS, CDR2 FQNEAQ. V dropped 6 bases and J dropped 0 bases, with 12 bases sitting between them. Here the CDR3 reads CASSWDTFSNQPQHF. In nucleotides, the CDR3 is TGTGCCAGCAGTTGGGACACTTTTAGCAATCAGCCCCAGCATTTT.

The table lists this clonotype with a count of one. The chain has TRBV28 and TRBJ1-2; the D is unclear. The germline CDR1 and CDR2 sequences are MDHEN and SYDVKM. V dropped 4 bases and J dropped 4 bases, with 22 bases sitting between them. This CDR3 comprises 17 residues. CDR3 nucleotide sequence: TGTGCCAGCAGTTCCCCCGCCGGTTTGGCACAGAGCTATGGCTACACCTTC. This codes for CASSSPAGLAQSYGYTF.

This clonotype was seen repeatedly, ten times or more. This chain links TRBV27 with TRBJ2-2; D call uncertain. V was trimmed by 4 bases and J by 0 bases, leaving 6 bases between them. The CDR3 extends over 14 amino acids. CDR1 MNHEY and CDR2 SMNVEV come from the germline V gene (reference sequence). The CDR3 reads CASSSLANTGELFF. The CDR3 DNA sequence: TGTGCCAGCAGTTCCCTCGCGAACACCGGGGAGCTGTTTTTT.

The chain links TRBV28 to TRBJ1-1; D is unclear. Germline V gene sequence: CDR1 MDHEN, CDR2 SYDVKM. Trimming took 5 bases from V and 0 from J, leaving 13 bases between them. CDR3 size: 15 residues. This chain's CDR3 is CASSGQKIMNTEAFF. CDR3 nucleotides: TGTGCCAGCAGTGGTCAGAAAATTATGAACACTGAAGCTTTCTTT.

The V gene is TRBV29-1, the J gene TRBJ2-1; D is possibly TRBD1 or TRBD2 (8 bases each). With 6 bases removed from V and 7 bases from J, the gap between germline ends came to 19 bases. The CDR3 sequence is 14 residues long. CDR1 and CDR2 (germline): SQVTM, ANQGSEA. In nucleotides, the CDR3 is TGCAGCGTCACCGCAGGGGGCGGGGGGAATGAGCAGTTCTTC. Residues: CSVTAGGGGNEQFF.

In this sample, this clonotype turned up many times. This sequence joins TRBV19 and TRBJ2-1, with 9 bases identical to TRBD2. The V and J ends lost 5 bases and 2 bases, in that order; junction bases with no gene match: 7. The CDR3 runs 16 residues. Germline-derived CDR1 and CDR2 are LNHDA and SQIVND (reference sequence). The CDR3 protein is CASSYRGGATYNEQFF. In DNA form, the CDR3 reads TGTGCCAGTAGTTACCGCGGGGGGGCTACCTACAATGAGCAGTTCTTC.

The V gene is TRBV9, the J gene TRBJ2-7, with D possibly TRBD1 on 6 matching bases. This CDR3 has 14 amino acids. Germline assignment: CDR1 SGDLS and CDR2 YYNGEE. V lost 4 bases, J lost 3 bases, and 14 bases lay in between. CDR3 in DNA: TGTGCCAGCAGCCCCCGGGACACGGACTACGAGCAGTACTTC. As protein: CASSPRDTDYEQYF. Variable domain in full (rest from reference TRBV9 and TRBJ2-7): DSGVTQTPKHLITATGQRVTLRCSPRSGDLSVYWYQQSLDQGLQFLIQYYNGEERAKGNILERFSAQQFPDLHSELNLSSLELGDSALYFCASSPRDTDYEQYFGPGTRLTVT.

In its sample, this clonotype was seen many times. This sequence joins TRBV6-1 and TRBJ2-1, with D tentatively TRBD1 or TRBD2 (6 bases each). This CDR3 region has 15 residues. The V gene lost 3 bases and the J gene lost 5 bases, with 14 bases spanning the gap. Germline CDR1 and CDR2: MNHNS and SASEGT. CDR3 loop: CASSEGWGANNEQFF. The CDR3 DNA reads TGTGCCAGCAGTGAGGGGTGGGGGGCGAACAATGAGCAGTTCTTC.

V and J are TRBV19 and TRBJ1-1; D possibly corresponds to TRBD1 (6 bases). CDR3 length: 16 residues. Looked up from germline, CDR1 is LNHDA and CDR2 is SQIVND (reference sequence). V gave up 5 bases and J gave up 3 bases, with 19 bases separating them. The CDR3 region has the DNA TGTGCCAGTAGTCCATTAAACCATCAGGGGTACACTGAAGCTTTCTTT. Translated, it gives CASSPLNHQGYTEAFF.

The V call is TRBV4-2, the J call TRBJ2-2; TRBD2 matches at 7 bases. Germline V gene sequence: CDR1 LGHNA, CDR2 YNFKEQ. The V and J ends lost 1 base and 0 bases, in that order; junction bases with no gene match: 2. The length of the CDR3 is 16 residues. The CDR3 nucleotides read TGTGCCAGCAGCCAAGTTGGGGGGGCGAACACCGGGGAGCTGTTTTTT. Protein sequence: CASSQVGGANTGELFF.

This chain uses TRBV6-8 with TRBJ2-1; 9 positions agree with TRBD2. Germline V gene data show CDR1 as MNHGY and CDR2 as SAAAGT. The junction had 10 bases not matched to a gene; V was cut back by 0 bases and J by 4 bases. The CDR3 length is 18 residues. The CDR3 bases are TGTGCCAGCAGTTACTCGTCTACGCGGGGGGGCAGGTACAATGAGCAGTTCTTC. Residues: CASSYSSTRGGRYNEQFF.

The V call is TRBV27, the J call TRBJ1-1; tentative D call: TRBD1 (5 bases). The CDR3 has 15 residues. The germline V gene has CDR1 MNHEY and CDR2 SMNVEV (reference sequence). The ends were cut back, 6 bases at V and 4 bases at J, with 18 bases in the middle. The CDR3 loop is CASSSPFPGPTEAFF. The CDR3 DNA sequence: TGTGCCAGCAGCTCCCCCTTTCCGGGGCCCACTGAAGCTTTCTTT.

V usage is TRBV29-1 and J usage is TRBJ2-1; D is possibly TRBD1 (6 bases). V dropped 5 bases and J dropped 5 bases, with 10 bases sitting between them. CDR3 length equals 12 residues. The germline gives CDR1 SQVTM, CDR2 ANQGSEA. The CDR3 reads CSVYRENNEQFF. DNA for the CDR3: TGCAGCGTTTACAGGGAGAACAATGAGCAGTTCTTC.

The V gene is TRBV19, the J gene TRBJ2-7; perhaps D is TRBD1 or TRBD2 (5 bases each). This CDR3 contains 12 residues. CDR1 and CDR2 (germline): LNHDA, SQIVND (reference sequence). V lost 6 bases and J 7 bases, leaving 13 bases between the germline ends. The CDR3 DNA sequence: TGTGCCAGTAGACTAGGGGCCGGAGAGCAGTACTTC. Translation gives CASRLGAGEQYF.

The genes are TRBV7-9 and TRBJ1-1; 9 bases fit TRBD1. Germline CDR1 reads SEHNR; CDR2 reads FQNEAQ (reference sequence). The CDR3 extends over 17 amino acids. With 4 bases clipped from V and 1 base from J, the junction kept 10 bases outside the gene matches. This chain's CDR3 is CASSWTGTGLGNTEAFF. The CDR3, as DNA: TGTGCCAGCAGCTGGACCGGGACAGGGTTGGGGAACACTGAAGCTTTCTTT.

The rearrangement uses TRBV2 and TRBJ1-5; the D gene is possibly TRBD1 (6 bases). This CDR3 comprises 15 residues. The germline V and J ends were trimmed by 4 bases and 1 base, with 11 bases remaining between them. Germline assignment: CDR1 SNHLY and CDR2 FYNNEI. The CDR3 coding sequence is TGTGCCAGCAGTGGGACAGACTTAAGCAATCAGCCCCAGCATTTT. Encoded protein: CASSGTDLSNQPQHF.

This rearrangement joins TRBV7-9 to TRBJ1-1; 7 bases are a match to TRBD1. The germline gives CDR1 SEHNR, CDR2 FQNEAQ (reference sequence). V shed 5 bases, J shed 4 bases, and the junction held 10 bases outside the gene matches. The length of the CDR3 is 15 residues. CDR3 nucleotide sequence: TGTGCCAGCAGCGCCAGACAGGGTCTGAGCACTGAAGCTTTCTTT. This translates into CASSARQGLSTEAFF.

This clonotype was counted between two and nine times. This chain links TRBV19 with TRBJ1-5; D is ambiguous. The length of the CDR3 is 15 residues. Germline V gene data show CDR1 as LNHDA and CDR2 as SQIVND (reference sequence). Between the trimmed V and J ends, which lost 2 bases and 4 bases, there was a span of 12 bases. This chain's CDR3 is CASSIWVFPNQPQHF. The CDR3 region has the DNA TGTGCCAGTAGTATATGGGTGTTCCCAAATCAGCCCCAGCATTTT. The full variable domain, rest sourced from reference TRBV19 and TRBJ1-5, is DGGITQSPKYLFRKEGQNVTLSCEQNLNHDAMYWYRQDPGQGLRLIYYSQIVNDFQKGDIAEGYSVSREKKESFPLTVTSAQKNPTAFYLCASSIWVFPNQPQHFGDGTRLSIL.

The V gene is TRBV12-3 or TRBV12-4, the J gene TRBJ2-1; D is unclear. This CDR3 region has 15 residues. V was trimmed by 10 bases and J by 2 bases, leaving 18 bases between them. The CDR3 spells CAIRPLKRTYNEQFF. The CDR3, as DNA: TGTGCCATCAGACCCCTTAAACGGACCTACAATGAGCAGTTCTTC.

By sample fraction, this clonotype is medium-sized. The rearrangement links TRBV28 to TRBJ1-3; TRBD1 might be the D (5 bases). Looked up from germline, CDR1 is MDHEN and CDR2 is SYDVKM. V was trimmed by 1 base and J by 2 bases, leaving 9 bases between them. The CDR3 extends over 15 amino acids. The CDR3 coding sequence is TGTGCCAGCAGTTTATCAGGGATGGCTGGAAACACCATATATTTT. Translating gives CASSLSGMAGNTIYF.